The rows below give T cell receptor beta chains drawn from one sample of a study of beta chain features in type 1 diabetes. The data were produced by immunoSEQ multiplex PCR, yet TCRdb's version contains in-frame clones alone and is incomplete. The data hold more than 150,000 clones, with approximately 9.1% observed a single time. Specimen: central memory CD4+ T cells from blood. The receptors were sampled from a woman aged 18-29 years in good health. Each CDR3 is given with its conserved first and last residue. A D gene is named only where the DNA matches it firmly. Only part of the rows carry a size: once, few, many, or a class if the clone is expanded.

v_gene,j_gene,abundance,d_gene,CDR3nt,CDR3aa
TRBV5-6,TRBJ2-1,few,NA,TGTGCCAGCAGCTTGCCCCTAGGCGGGCATGAGCAGTTCTTC,CASSLPLGGHEQFF
TRBV2,TRBJ1-6,few,NA,TGTGCCAGCGTGACAGACAGGTCATATAATTCACCCCTCCACTTT,CASVTDRSYNSPLHF
TRBV5-8,TRBJ1-2,few,NA,TGTGCCAGCAGCGGCAAACCGGGACACAAGGAGGGCTACACCTTC,CASSGKPGHKEGYTF
TRBV7-9,TRBJ1-2,NA,NA,TGTGCCAGCAGCCCCCGGGGAGGGGAAGGCTACACCTTC,CASSPRGGEGYTF
TRBV11-3,TRBJ2-7,NA,TRBD2,TGTGCCAGCAGCACACCTGGACTAGTGGAAGCCTACGAGCAGTACTTC,CASSTPGLVEAYEQYF
TRBV2,TRBJ2-3,NA,NA,TGTGCCAGCAGTGACAGATACACAGATACGCAGTATTTT,CASSDRYTDTQYF
TRBV11-2,TRBJ2-3,few,NA,TGTGCCAGCAGCTCCCAGTCAGATACGCAGTATTTT,CASSSQSDTQYF
TRBV6-4,TRBJ1-2,many,TRBD1,TGTGCCAGCAGTGACATAGGACAGGGAGGCCATGGCTACACCTTC,CASSDIGQGGHGYTF
TRBV5-1,TRBJ2-7,few,TRBD1,TGCGCCACCTCGACAGGGGGTCTGTACGAGCAGTACTTC,CATSTGGLYEQYF
TRBV30,TRBJ1-5,few,NA,TGTGCCTGGAGTGTAAGCAGGTTCAATCAGCCCCAGCATTTT,CAWSVSRFNQPQHF
TRBV29-1,TRBJ2-7,NA,NA,TGCAGCGTTGACGGGGAGTCCTACGAGCAGTACTTC,CSVDGESYEQYF
TRBV14,TRBJ1-6,many,TRBD1,TGTGCCAGCAGCCAAGGAACAGGGGGAGGGAATTCACCCCTCCACTTT,CASSQGTGGGNSPLHF
TRBV2,TRBJ1-2,NA,NA,TGTGCCAGCAGCAGGGGAGGGGGTTTTGGCTACACCTTC,CASSRGGGFGYTF
TRBV7-2,TRBJ2-5,NA,NA,TGTGCCAGCAGCTTACAGGGTTTAGAGACCCAGTACTTC,CASSLQGLETQYF
TRBV7-9,TRBJ2-1,NA,TRBD2,TGTGCCAGCAGCACAGGCGGGGGGGCCTCCTACAATGAGCAGTTCTTC,CASSTGGGASYNEQFF
TRBV18,TRBJ2-5,NA,TRBD1,TGTGCCAGCTCATTAGGACAGGGGGCAGGCGAGACCCAGTACTTC,CASSLGQGAGETQYF
TRBV11-2,TRBJ2-7,NA,TRBD1,TGTGCCAGCAGCTTAGCCACGGGACAGGGGACCTACGAGCAGTACTTC,CASSLATGQGTYEQYF
TRBV2,TRBJ2-3,few,TRBD2,TGTGCCAGCACGGGGACTAGCAAGCATACGCAGTATTTT,CASTGTSKHTQYF
TRBV2,TRBJ1-2,NA,NA,TGTGCCAGCAGTGAAGGGGGAGTGGGCTACACCTTC,CASSEGGVGYTF
TRBV7-2,TRBJ2-5,few,TRBD2,TGTGCCAGCAGTCGGGCGGGGGGGCGTCAAGAGACCCAGTACTTC,CASSRAGGRQETQYF
TRBV2,TRBJ2-2,few,TRBD1,TGTGCCAGCAGGCCGGGACAGAGCACCGGGGAGCTGTTTTTT,CASRPGQSTGELFF
TRBV29-1,TRBJ2-5,NA,NA,TGCACCGGAGGGACGGTGGGAGAGACCCAGTACTTC,CTGGTVGETQYF
TRBV30,TRBJ2-3,few,TRBD2,TGTGCCTGGAGTGGGACTAGCAGAGATACGCAGTATTTT,CAWSGTSRDTQYF
TRBV14,TRBJ2-2,NA,NA,TGTGCCAGCAGCGCCCGACAGGTGTACACCGGGGAGCTGTTTTTT,CASSARQVYTGELFF
TRBV21-1,TRBJ1-5,few,NA,TGTGCCAGCGACGCGACAGGTTGCAGCAATCAGCCCCAGCATTTT,CASDATGCSNQPQHF
TRBV10-3,TRBJ2-1,few,NA,TGTGCCACCCTCCCTCCGGACACAGGTTTCAATGAGCAGTTCTTC,CATLPPDTGFNEQFF
TRBV19,TRBJ2-1,few,TRBD2,TGTGCCAGTAGTATCACCACGACTAGCACTGAGCAGTTCTTC,CASSITTTSTEQFF
TRBV7-2,TRBJ2-7,NA,NA,TGTGCCAGCAGCTTACTAGCAGTGACCTTCTACGAGCAGTACTTC,CASSLLAVTFYEQYF
TRBV30,TRBJ1-2,few,NA,TGTGCCTGGAGCGAGCCGGTTCACTTGTATGGCTACACCTTC,CAWSEPVHLYGYTF
TRBV29-1,TRBJ1-2,NA,NA,TGCAGCGTTCGTACGGACACCCCCTCTAACTATGGCTACACCTTC,CSVRTDTPSNYGYTF
TRBV7-8,TRBJ1-5,few,NA,TGTGCCAGCAGCTTAGCGCGCCGGGAGAATCAGCCCCAGCATTTT,CASSLARRENQPQHF
TRBV4-2,TRBJ1-5,many,NA,TGTGCCAGCAGCTCCAGTGTAGGGGGCAATCAGCCCCAGCATTTT,CASSSSVGGNQPQHF
TRBV7-9,TRBJ1-6,few,NA,TGTGCCAGCAGCAAGGGACTTGATTCACCCCTCCACTTT,CASSKGLDSPLHF
TRBV27,TRBJ2-7,NA,TRBD2,TGTGCCAGCAGTCGGCCCGGACTAGCGGGGAGGCACGAGCAGTACTTC,CASSRPGLAGRHEQYF
TRBV30,TRBJ1-2,few,NA,TGTGCCTGGAGTGATGGAGGCCAGGTCTATGGCTACACCTTC,CAWSDGGQVYGYTF
TRBV5-8,TRBJ2-7,few,TRBD1,TGTGCCAGCACCAAAGGACAGGCGCTCCGGGAGCAGTACTTC,CASTKGQALREQYF
TRBV7-3,TRBJ2-5,few,TRBD2,TGTGCCAGCAGCCAAAGGGCTAGCGGGGATGGGGAGACCCAGTACTTC,CASSQRASGDGETQYF
TRBV19,TRBJ2-5,NA,NA,TGTGCCAGTAACGCACCCTCGCGGGGAGCCCAAGAGACCCAGTACTTC,CASNAPSRGAQETQYF
TRBV18,TRBJ2-3,many,NA,TGTGCCAGCTCACCGCGCTCCGGGGGTGGTACAGATACGCAGTATTTT,CASSPRSGGGTDTQYF
TRBV14,TRBJ2-1,few,NA,TGTGCCAGCAGCCAAGTTATGGCAGGGATCCATATCAATGAGCAGTTCTTC,CASSQVMAGIHINEQFF
TRBV14,TRBJ2-3,few,NA,TGTGCCAGCAAAGGGGGGGCGGATACGCAGTATTTT,CASKGGADTQYF
TRBV9,TRBJ2-5,NA,TRBD2,TGTGCCAGCAGCGTAGCGGGTAGCGGGACTGGCGAGACCCAGTACTTC,CASSVAGSGTGETQYF
TRBV9,TRBJ2-3,NA,NA,TGTGCCAGCAGCGTAGCGGCAGGGTCAGATACGCAGTATTTT,CASSVAAGSDTQYF